This T cell receptor beta chain was identified in a study of T cells in Graves' hyperthyroidism and ophthalmopathy. This clonotype was found many times. There were TCR beta CDR3 regions amplified from RNA transcripts. HTBI primers were used for first-round RT-PCR of the TCR CDR3. TCRdb reanalysed the multiplex PCR reads using MiXCR and keeps one entry per CDR3 protein. The profile shows more than 650,000 distinct CDR3 sequences, approximately 15% of them singletons. The clonotype originates from a woman aged 18-30 years with Graves' hyperthyroidism. Sequencing was carried out using blood.

CDR3 sequence reads: CASSPHSRARGTEAFF. In DNA, the CDR3 is TGTGCCAGCAGTCCCCACTCCAGGGCAAGGGGCACTGAAGCTTTCTTT. The J gene is TRBJ1-1, the V gene TRBV27; TRBD1 is a possible D gene (5 bases). Deletions cut 5 bases from V and 4 bases from J, with 20 bases between. This CDR3 is built from 16 residues. The germline CDR1 and CDR2 sequences are MNHEY and SMNVEV (reference sequence).